The clone carrying this TCR beta chain was seen a handful of times. No antigen is known for it. Template was bulk tumor genomic DNA, roughly 580 ng per sample. Spaced far apart, several biopsies were taken from each primary tumor during surgery. These patients got curative surgery after being newly diagnosed with untreated non-small cell lung cancer. This record comes from a study of immune heterogeneity within non-small cell lung tumors. Amplifying TCR beta CDR3 involved multiplex PCR carried out with 32 V and 13 J primers. MiXCR was run by TCRdb on the multiplex PCR reads, yielding one entry per CDR3 protein. The table has 1,500 to 2,000 distinct CDR3 sequences, 20% to 25% seen once; the top ten hold around 9%. The study's findings and limits: Local tumor mutational burden and local T-cell repertoire clonality showed a moderate significant correlation, R about 0.34. Tumor sites in a patient shared identical dominant CDR3 beta clonotypes and also carried site-unique high-frequency clones.

This TCR came from a woman aged 45-59 years with non-small cell lung cancer. Source material: lung tumor tissue.

DNA of the CDR3: TGCGCCAGCAGCCAAGAGCTGTATGGGAATCAGCCCCAGCATTTT. Encoded protein: CASSQELYGNQPQHF. The V call is TRBV4-3, the J call TRBJ1-5; D is undetermined. This CDR3 has 15 amino acids. Per germline, CDR1 LGHNA and CDR2 YSLEER. V gave up 0 bases and J gave up 4 bases, with 10 bases separating them.